Included here is one T cell receptor (beta chain) sequence, with context. The clone's antigen remains unknown. No much larger clonotype is one base removed from it; base qualities were not supplied. The entry originates in a study of cytomegalovirus exposure and HLA in healthy donors (dated by TCRdb to about 2017). Regarding the complete study: An earlier analysis of some 620 of the donors reported about 260 Gb of sequence data and 117 million unique TCR beta sequences obtained from about 200 million T cells. An early release that covered about 600 HLA-typed donors contained approximately 300 gigabases of sequencing data and tens of millions of unique TCR sequences. Of the roughly 400 genotyped donors, about 84% fell in the genetic ancestry cluster associated with self-reported Caucasian donors. The study aimed to test whether signatures of past pathogen exposure could be identified by cataloging public T cell receptors. Using immunosequencing, the study profiled T cell repertoires from some 670 subjects and related those repertoires to cytomegalovirus serostatus. Along with the approximately 700-subject first cohort, a separate validation cohort of more than 90 different subjects was used. To predict cytomegalovirus infection status, the study combined high-throughput TCR immunosequencing, statistical association of individual TCRs with disease status, and machine learning. A later analysis re-examined previously published TCR beta repertoires from just over 650 donors and added high-resolution HLA genotyping to investigate patterns of TCR occurrence. Rather than using new phenotypic data, the later analysis identified candidate immune exposures from TCR beta sequences and from how often those sequences occurred across donors. To decide whether each TCR beta V gene segment behaved as functional or pseudogenic, an earlier analysis of some 540 of the donors relied on high-throughput TCR beta sequencing. Alongside the repertoire data, information on donor age, sex, ethnicity and CMV serostatus was compiled. A later genetic analysis took genome-wide SNP genotypes for about three fifths of the 666 donors and used that subset as a discovery cohort. Every repertoire in the discovery cohort had been generated on one and the same sequencing platform. Both class I and class II loci were covered by HLA typing, at four-digit resolution. The number of donors typed differed by locus, with roughly 620-630 for A, B, C, DRB1 and DQB1, 522 for DQA1, under 610 for DPA1, and 450 to 480 for DPB1. Five DR-DQ haplotypes were treated as single units for association and clustering because of strong linkage in the cohort. On average, around 200,000 unique TCR beta nucleotide sequences were sequenced per donor among more than 350 genotyped donors of the cohort, with roughly 18% of those sequences being non-productive.

The cohort consisted of some 670 healthy bone marrow donors. At the time of sampling, all cohort members were nominally healthy, though unrecorded immune exposures were likely present. The donor was CMV seropositive and was included in the group of 290 or so seropositive cohort members. A peripheral blood sample was collected from each donor, and TCR beta sequencing was performed on peripheral blood mononuclear cells. The Qiagen DNeasy Blood Extraction Kit was used to extract genomic DNA from the blood cell samples. Library preparation was by the immunoSEQ multiplex PCR assay. A mixture of 60 forward primers for TCR Vbeta segments and 13 reverse primers for TCR Jbeta segments was used in the multiplex PCR. A multiplex PCR assay on genomic DNA amplified the CDR3 region of rearranged TCR beta genes. Amplified TCR beta libraries were sequenced as 87-base-pair reads on the Illumina HiSeq System. The authors processed their data as follows. A later analysis counted 65 million to 90 million unique TCR beta chains across the 666 repertoires, and some 11 million of these chains were shared by at least two donors. A nearest-neighbor algorithm error-corrected the raw reads and collapsed the reads into unique sequences, merging closely related sequences to remove PCR and sequencing errors. CDR3 sequences were aligned to IMGT reference sequences to assign V, D and J gene segments. For a sequence to be retained, a match of at least six nucleotides to both a V gene segment and a J gene segment was required. Rearrangements were classified as productive when the CDR3 lacked stop codons and remained in frame with V and J, and all other rearrangements were classified as non-productive. CDR3 was defined according to IMGT convention as the region running from the second conserved V-encoded cysteine to the conserved J-encoded phenylalanine. The earlier analysis of 550 to 650 of the donors excluded any sequence lacking an unambiguous match to a single V gene segment. In an earlier analysis of 587 of the donors, a V segment was called functional when productive rearrangements were above 56.7%, and segregating when the standard deviation between donors exceeded 5%. A statistical classification framework was built to diagnose cytomegalovirus status from the catalog of TCR beta chain sequences. V and J gene assignment, in a later analysis, came from comparing TCR nucleotide sequences with IMGT/GENE-DB human TR gene sequences. In a later analysis, CDR3 sequences and most-parsimonious VDJ recombination scenarios were assigned using the TCRdist pipeline. In a later analysis, each TCR beta chain was defined by its CDR3 amino acid sequence together with its V-gene family, and reads without a unique V-gene family were excluded. To address suspected cross-contamination and a sequencing artifact, a later analysis removed approximately 590 highly shared, low-generation-probability nucleotide sequences. In a later analysis, a clonal expansion index was calculated for each public chain from normalized within-repertoire ranks of inferred template counts. A later analysis computed generation probabilities with a VDJ recombination model fitted to out-of-frame rearrangements, and checked the results against IGoR. A later analysis scored TCR-TCR, TCR-HLA and TCR-CMV co-occurrence with hypergeometric tests, applying a repertoire-size bias correction to TCR pairs. In a later analysis, false discovery rates were estimated by permuting HLA or CMV assignments 20 times. In a later analysis, co-occurring TCRs were grouped using DBSCAN, with TCRdist sequence similarity added in when clustering inside HLA-allele-positive subsets. For co-occurrence clustering, repertoires with fewer than 30,000 or more than 120,000 public chains were excluded, along with about five repertoires with anomalous nucleotide sharing. TCRdb stores this immuneACCESS table with in-frame sequences only. Part of the clones is absent; in the studies checked, under half of the shortfall reflects unresolved V genes, and no reason is known for the rest. From that table come the V and J calls and clone size; the DNA was used to work out D and trimming. For this sample the table gives roughly 150,000 clones, of which around 80% were detected only once. About 13% of the sample is held by the ten biggest clonotypes.

Overall study outcomes, separate from this receptor: In a later analysis, HLA-associated TCR beta chains were found to be more clonally expanded and to have lower generation probabilities than equally common non-associated chains. A later genetic analysis associated a missense DCLRE1C variant with V-gene and J-gene trimming of TCR beta chains, and an independent cohort replicated the association. A cluster of highly shared sequence variants was judged likely to represent a technical artifact of the sequencing pipeline. A later analysis found that most CMV-associated TCR beta chains appeared HLA-restricted, with HLA associations seemingly driven largely by CMV exposure. Strong co-occurrence of HLA alleles, especially DR and DQ, made assigning TCR associations to individual alleles difficult. The authors suggested that the approach could potentially be generalized to other disease states and immunological phenotypes. CMV serostatus was the only immune exposure information available for the cohort. Presence/absence analyses assumed roughly uniform sequencing depth across donors, an assumption that may not hold. According to a later genetic analysis, donors in an Asian-associated ancestry cluster had fewer N-insertions in productive TCRs than the approximately 700-donor mean. A few of the identified cytomegalovirus-associated TCR beta chains were confirmed in vitro to be specific for cytomegalovirus antigens. The study listed approximately 150 TCR beta chains as associated with cytomegalovirus. In an earlier analysis of roughly 500 of the donors, most TCR beta V segments appeared in productive rearrangements about 90% or about 30% of the time, broadly matching IMGT annotations. Because the 87-base-pair reads could not distinguish some IMGT-functional V segments, including TRBV6-2 and TRBV6-3, those segments were excluded. Because counts were too low, roughly 17 rarely observed V segments, including chromosome 9 orphons, were left out of the earlier analysis of 500 to 750 of the donors. The classifier was reported to diagnose cytomegalovirus status with high specificity and sensitivity in both the original cohort and the validation cohort. Correlated functional status among segregating V segments might reflect linkage disequilibrium, but an unknown experimental factor could not be ruled out. A later analysis associated about 16,000 TCR beta sequences with specific HLA alleles at a false discovery rate of 0.05. In a later analysis, the rate of TCR association differed among HLA loci, with DRB1 alleles having the most associated TCRs and HLA-C alleles having the fewest. Most TCR sequences were observed very rarely across donors, whereas some public TCRs were present in many individuals. In this cohort, only TCR beta chains were sequenced, and detectable features were limited by the absence of alpha or paired-chain data. In a later analysis, several top co-occurrence clusters were reported to appear linked to parvovirus B19, influenza, CMV and Epstein-Barr virus. HLA typing was unavailable for some donors at each locus, so association tests used only the typed subset. A further reported finding was that TCR beta sequences accurately predicted the HLA-A and HLA-B alleles for most subjects in the first cohort.

The CDR3 sequence holds 18 residues, the cysteine and phenylalanine included. Of all the DNA, just the CDR3 is kept, 54 bases in frame from base 1. This chain joins TRBV21-1 to TRBJ1-2; TRBD1 was called by the table and not checked on the DNA. TRBV21-1 is reported as a pseudogene. This TCR was sampled from a man aged 35 to 55 in good health and CMV-seropositive. Material: PBMCs. The nucleotide sequence reads TGTGCCAGCAGCAAAGCGACGGACGGGGGGACAGGGGGCGATGGCTACACCTTC. Translated, this gives CASSKATDGGTGGDGYTF.